This TCR beta chain comes out of a study of blood T cell repertoires in COVID-19. Looking at the study overall: Italy, Spain and the United States were the sources of the convalescent and acute COVID-19 samples. PBMCs, B-cell-depleted T cells, or T cells were the source of the cDNA or gDNA that made up the material.

Methods used by the authors: Reference gene primers were amplified, and this amplification served to estimate nucleated cell counts. Clones were sequenced by immunoSEQ multiplex PCR, and TCRdb holds only the in-frame ones, with some missing. The DNA gave D and trimming, while V, J and clone size come from that table. The sample holds 180,000 or so clones; 81% are singletons and the top ten take 9.5% to 11%. The CDR3 consists of 14 residues. Germline V gene lookup returns CDR1 SGHNT and CDR2 YYREEE (reference sequence). V trimming: 4 bases; J trimming: 7 bases; junction bases outside the gene matches: 6.

The chain is built from TRBV5-4 and TRBJ2-2; 8 bases fit TRBD2. The clonotype originates from a woman aged 40-49 years with COVID-19, enrolled during active disease. The sample comprised peripheral blood. The CDR3 coding sequence is TGTGCCAGCAGCGGCGGGGGGCGGGGCGGGGAGCTGTTTTTT. It translates to CASSGGGRGGELFF.